This T cell receptor beta chain was recorded in a study of metastatic and nonmetastatic thyroid tumors (TCRdb year 2020). For the wider study: Repertoires were compared across peripheral blood and tumor or nodule tissue samples from malignant and benign thyroid patients.

No patient had received any treatment before thyroid surgery. Using T-cell receptor beta sequencing, the researchers looked back retrospectively at clinical samples from patients, gathered between the early 2010s and the late 2010s. What the research found in general, with its limitations: TCR beta diversity was reported as significantly higher in malignant tumors than in benign nodules, in both blood and tumor samples.

Comments on this clone: What this receptor recognizes is not known. A much more abundant neighbour one base away suggests this may be a read error.

Library preparation was by PCR. For sequencing, an Illumina HiSeq 4000 was employed. High-throughput sequencing was used to profile the TCR beta-chain CDR3 region of each patient. Turning to the authors' computational methods: A classifier to discriminate distant-metastatic papillary thyroid cancer patients was built from CDR3 differences across clinicopathological groups. The Shannon index was used to assess repertoire diversity, and the Morisita-Horn index was used to assess tumor-blood repertoire similarity. The public reads were reanalyzed by TCRdb: fastp trimming at Q25, MiXCR alignment, in-frame beta chains only. The V and J calls, along with clone size, are taken from TCRdb and not from the paper's own processing. The sample table lists about 92,000 clones, about 15% of them with a count of one. The top ten clones comprise around 3.3% of the sample. The CDR3 covers 14 residues, taking in both the cysteine and the phenylalanine. Only the CDR3 portion is preserved as DNA: 42 bases, with reading frame beginning at the first base. The germline V gene sets CDR1 to WSHSY and CDR2 to SAAADI.

In this chain, TRBV10-2 is recombined with TRBJ2-5; 9 bases in between match TRBD2. Sequenced input: blood. The clonotype originates from a female donor with papillary thyroid cancer or a benign thyroid nodule (not recorded which). Some clones in this sample may be carry-over from other donors' samples. The DNA reads as follows: TGCGCCAGCAGTGAGGCGGGGGGGAGAGGGACCCAGCACTTC. The translation is CASSEAGGRGTQHF.